This T cell receptor (beta chain) was documented in a study of T cells in Graves' hyperthyroidism and ophthalmopathy. Ten or more counts support this clonotype. Authors of the study amplified TCR beta CDR3 regions from RNA transcripts. TCR CDR3 regions were first amplified by RT-PCR with HTBI primers. TCRdb re-called the multiplex PCR reads through MiXCR, storing one row per CDR3 protein. The profile shows nearly 750,000 distinct CDR3 sequences, roughly 32% of them singletons. This CDR3 spans 16 amino acids. V lost 4 bases and J lost 2; bases outside the gene matches: 10. Germline CDR1 reads LNHDA; CDR2 reads SQIVND (reference sequence). Diagnosis of hyperthyroidism was new in patients aged 18 to 65, and its duration was under 2 months. Extraction of PBMCs used 10 ml of fresh peripheral blood.

This chain links TRBV19 with TRBJ2-7; 8 positions match TRBD2. Sample: blood. The clonotype comes from a woman in her thirties or forties with Graves' hyperthyroidism. In DNA, the CDR3 is TGTGCCAGTAGTACCCACGCTAGCGGGTACACCTACGAGCAGTACTTC. Protein product: CASSTHASGYTYEQYF.